The 24 T cell receptor beta chains listed next were all sequenced from one sample in a study of memory CD4+ T cells and cytomegalovirus serostatus. Single viable CD3+CD4+CD8-CD45RO+ cells were sorted as the memory CD4+ T cells. Method: immunoSEQ multiplex PCR; TCRdb's copy keeps in-frame clones and lacks some. This sample has 56,000 or so clones; less than 85% occur once, and the top ten carry around 0.58%. Sequencing used memory CD4+ T cells from blood. The receptors stem from an adult in good health and CMV-seronegative. Some clones in this sample may be carry-over from other donors' samples.

The chain combines TRBV29-1 with TRBJ2-1, with TRBD1 matching 8 bases. CDR1 SQVTM and CDR2 ANQGSEA come from the germline V gene. This CDR3 has 14 residues. V dropped 7 bases and J dropped 7; count of bases not matched to a gene: 12. CDR3 amino acids: CSAERGQGHNEQFF. The CDR3 nucleotides are TGCAGCGCTGAGCGTGGACAGGGCCATAATGAGCAGTTCTTC.

The genes are TRBV20-1 and TRBJ1-1; the D is unclear. Germline loops: CDR1 DFQATT, CDR2 SNEGSKA (reference sequence). This CDR3 region has 10 residues. V shed 3 bases and J shed 8 bases, with 7 bases lying between them. CDR3 sequence reads: CSAREEEAFF. CDR3 nucleotide sequence: TGCAGTGCTAGGGAAGAGGAAGCTTTCTTT.

The chain combines TRBV6-5 with TRBJ1-1; no definite D call. V was cut by 4 bases and J by 6 bases, with 12 bases left in between. Germline V gene lookup returns CDR1 MNHEY and CDR2 SVGAGI. The CDR3 length is 13 residues. The CDR3 DNA sequence: TGTGCCAGCAGTTCCCTCTCTCCCCCTGAAGCTTTCTTT. Protein sequence: CASSSLSPPEAFF.

The gene calls are TRBV4-3 and TRBJ1-3, with D possibly matching TRBD1 (5 bases). The CDR3 runs to 13 residues. Trimming pared 3 bases from V and 2 bases from J, leaving 5 bases between. CDR1 is LGHNA and CDR2 is YSLEER in the germline V gene. The DNA of the CDR3 is TGCGCCAGCAGCCACAGGGCTGGAAACACCATATATTTT. Its translation is CASSHRAGNTIYF.

The CDR3 region has the DNA TGCGCCAGCAGTGAGTCAGGTGGTTGGTGGGGGCGGGACACAGATACGCAGTATTTT. This sequence encodes CASSESGGWWGRDTDTQYF. The chain couples TRBV10-2 to TRBJ2-3; D is tentatively TRBD1 or TRBD2 (6 bases each). Trimming pared 0 bases from V and 2 bases from J, leaving 21 bases between. The CDR3 has 19 amino acids. Germline V lookup: CDR1 WSHSY, CDR2 SAAADI.

The chain uses TRBV27 and TRBJ1-2, with 9 nucleotides matching TRBD1. Germline V lookup: CDR1 MNHEY, CDR2 SMNVEV (reference sequence). The junction had 7 bases not matched to a gene; V was cut back by 4 bases and J by 7 bases. This CDR3 has 14 amino acids. The CDR3 is CASSWGRDRVGYTF. The CDR3 nucleotides are TGTGCCAGCAGTTGGGGCCGGGACAGGGTTGGCTACACCTTC.

Only a few counts were recorded for this clone. V is TRBV2 and J is TRBJ1-6; 11 nucleotides line up with TRBD1. Trimming took 6 bases from V and 9 from J; bases not matched to a gene: 7. The germline gives CDR1 SNHLY, CDR2 FYNNEI. The CDR3 runs 15 residues. CDR3 in amino acids: CASSPRDRGTSPLHF. The CDR3 region has the DNA TGTGCCAGCAGCCCCCGGGACAGGGGGACTTCACCCCTCCACTTT.

V usage is TRBV18 and J usage is TRBJ2-7; tentative D call: TRBD1 (5 bases). The CDR3 is made up of 15 amino acids. V lost 1 base and J 0 bases, leaving 10 bases between the germline ends. The germline gives CDR1 KGHSH, CDR2 LQKENI. The CDR3 DNA reads as TGTGCCAGCTCACCACGACAGCGAAGCTCCTACGAGCAGTACTTC. Protein: CASSPRQRSSYEQYF.

The chain couples TRBV12-5 to TRBJ2-2; 7 bases line up with TRBD1. J gave up 5 bases and V 6 bases, and 12 bases lay outside the gene matches. The CDR3 has 16 residues. From germline, CDR1 is LGHNT and CDR2 FRNRAP. CDR3 nucleotides: TGTGCTAGTGGCTCAGATGTGACAGGGCGGACCGGGGAGCTGTTTTTT. Amino acids: CASGSDVTGRTGELFF.

CDR3 nucleotides: TGTGCCAGCAGCTCGGACAGGCGGCGGCGGGGCCACTACGAGCAGTACTTC. It yields the protein CASSSDRRRRGHYEQYF. The chain is built from TRBV7-9 and TRBJ2-7; a weak D match, TRBD1 (7 bases). Trimming stripped 4 bases from V and 3 bases from J, with 22 bases between. The CDR3 length is 17 residues. Germline loops: CDR1 SEHNR, CDR2 FQNEAQ (reference sequence).

The V and J genes are TRBV10-2 and TRBJ2-5; D is ambiguous. The DNA end is more similar to TRBJ2-7, so the J call may be wrong. From germline, CDR1 is WSHSY and CDR2 SAAADI. This CDR3 region has 13 residues. The CDR3 spells CASRPDPTYEQYF. The CDR3 coding sequence is TGCGCCAGCAGGCCGGACCCGACCTACGAGCAGTACTTC.

This chain uses TRBV9 with TRBJ2-3; no clear D gene. The CDR3 has 12 amino acids. Germline values: CDR1 SGDLS, CDR2 YYNGEE. V was cut by 3 bases and J by 6 bases, with 8 bases left in between. CDR3 amino acids: CASSAFWDTQYF. CDR3 sequence (DNA): TGTGCCAGCAGCGCCTTTTGGGATACGCAGTATTTT.

V is TRBV2 and J is TRBJ2-4; D tentatively fits TRBD1 or TRBD2 (5 bases each). This CDR3 is built from 17 residues. CDR1 is SNHLY, CDR2 FYNNEI, per germline. Trimming cost V 6 bases and J 0 bases, with 18 bases left between them. The CDR3 DNA reads as TGTGCCAGCAGGACAGTCCAAGGGGACCTAGCCAAAAACATTCAGTACTTC. This sequence encodes CASRTVQGDLAKNIQYF.

About this clone itself: The same CDR3 also results from other DNA sequences found in this sample. The chain has TRBV6-1 and TRBJ2-7; D gene unclear. V lost 4 bases and J 3 bases, leaving 7 bases between the germline ends. The germline V gene has CDR1 MNHNS and CDR2 SASEGT. The CDR3 totals 12 residues. Here the CDR3 DNA reads TGTGCCAGCAGTGCCCGTTACTACGAGCAGTACTTC. Translating gives CASSARYYEQYF.

The chain carries TRBV5-1 and TRBJ1-2, with D possibly matching TRBD1 (6 bases). From germline, CDR1 is SGHRS and CDR2 YFSETQ. Trimming took 4 bases from V and 4 from J, leaving 17 bases between them. This CDR3 region has 15 residues. CDR3 sequence: CASSPLGAPVYGYTF. CDR3 nucleotide sequence: TGCGCCAGCAGCCCCTTGGGGGCCCCGGTCTATGGCTACACCTTC.

The gene calls are TRBV7-2 and TRBJ1-5; D is possibly TRBD1 (6 bases). The CDR3 covers 16 residues. The V gene lost 5 bases and the J gene lost 5 bases, with 19 bases spanning the gap. Germline V gene lookup returns CDR1 SGHTA and CDR2 FQGNSA. The CDR3 DNA is TGTGCCAGCAGCCTCGATTCGGGGGCATCGTATCAGCCCCAGCATTTT. It codes for CASSLDSGASYQPQHF.

The chain employs TRBV18 and TRBJ1-3; maybe TRBD1 (5 bases). The CDR3 is made up of 15 amino acids. The V gene lost 5 bases and the J gene lost 0 bases, with 11 bases spanning the gap. The germline CDR1 and CDR2 sequences are KGHSH and LQKENI. As DNA, the CDR3 is TGTGCCAGCTCATCACGGGGCAGCTCTGGAAACACCATATATTTT. Amino acid sequence: CASSSRGSSGNTIYF. Complete variable domain (other parts from reference TRBV18 and TRBJ1-3): NAGVMQNPRHLVRRRGQEARLRCSPMKGHSHVYWYRQLPEEGLKFMVYLQKENIIDESGMPKERFSAEFPKEGPSILRIQQVVRGDSAAYFCASSSRGSSGNTIYFGEGSWLTVV.

V gene TRBV6-1 combines with J gene TRBJ2-7; D is undetermined. The CDR3 spans 13 residues. Germline values: CDR1 MNHNS, CDR2 SASEGT. Trimming took 6 bases from V and 2 from J, leaving 11 bases between them. The DNA of the CDR3 is TGTGCCAGCAGGCCACAGAGAACCTACGAGCAGTACTTC. This sequence encodes CASRPQRTYEQYF.

The CDR3: CASLRPSDGYTF. The DNA for the CDR3 is TGTGCCAGCTTACGCCCTTCTGACGGCTACACCTTC. The chain carries TRBV28 and TRBJ1-2; D is unclear. Germline V gives CDR1 MDHEN, CDR2 SYDVKM. The CDR3 is 12 residues long. V lost 8 bases and J lost 8, with 15 bases in between.

This clone turned up a few times. The rearrangement links TRBV7-2 to TRBJ2-5; 10 positions match TRBD2. CDR1 SGHTA and CDR2 FQGNSA come from the germline V gene. The CDR3 contains 16 residues. V lost 5 bases, J lost 4 bases, and 10 bases stayed unmatched. CDR3 protein: CASSETSGKTAETQYF. The CDR3 nucleotides read TGTGCCAGCAGCGAAACTAGCGGGAAAACGGCAGAGACCCAGTACTTC.

This clone has just one count. This chain links TRBV9 with TRBJ2-2; D might be TRBD1 (6 bases). Germline V lookup: CDR1 SGDLS, CDR2 YYNGEE. The V gene lost 3 bases and the J gene lost 1 base, with 10 bases spanning the gap. The CDR3 has 15 amino acids. The chain's CDR3 is CASSGQVGNTGELFF. The CDR3, as DNA: TGTGCCAGCAGCGGACAGGTTGGGAACACCGGGGAGCTGTTTTTT.

This chain joins TRBV27 and TRBJ2-1, with 10 bases aligning to TRBD2. The CDR3 loop spans 17 amino acids. With V trimmed by 4 bases and J by 9 bases, 15 bases remained unmatched. Germline lookup yields CDR1 MNHEY and CDR2 SMNVEV (reference sequence). The CDR3 spells CASSSLGLAVTETEQFF. In DNA, the CDR3 is TGTGCCAGCAGTTCCCTAGGACTAGCGGTAACGGAAACTGAGCAGTTCTTC.

V gene TRBV6-5 combines with J gene TRBJ2-3, with TRBD2 matching over 14 bases. This CDR3 has 15 residues. Unmatched junction bases numbered 4, after V lost 8 bases and J lost 3 bases. Germline V lookup: CDR1 MNHEY, CDR2 SVGAGI. This chain's CDR3 is CASATSGRGTDTQYF. DNA for the CDR3: TGTGCCAGCGCGACTAGCGGGAGGGGGACAGATACGCAGTATTTT.

The V call is TRBV5-1, the J call TRBJ2-5; D is perhaps TRBD2 (6 bases). V gave up 3 bases and J gave up 3 bases, with 6 bases separating them. The germline CDR1 and CDR2 sequences are SGHRS and YFSETQ. The CDR3 sequence is 12 residues long. The CDR3 spells CASSSGEETQYF. For the CDR3, the DNA is TGCGCCAGCAGCTCGGGGGAAGAGACCCAGTACTTC.